These T cell receptor beta chains were read from a single sample in a study of cytomegalovirus exposure and HLA in healthy donors. Some clones are missing from TCRdb's copy, which holds only in-frame ones; the method was immunoSEQ multiplex PCR. Among about 280,000 clones, more than 75% were seen once, and the ten largest hold approximately 0.88%. Sequencing was done on a sample of PBMCs. The receptors were gathered from a woman between 18 and 30 years old in good health and CMV-seronegative. Each CDR3 is given with its conserved first and last residue. Fields, in order: J gene, clone size, V gene, D gene, CDR3 DNA, CDR3 protein. The D gene is left open where the match is weak. Clone size appears in some rows only: once, few, many, or a class for an expanded clone.

j_call: TRBJ2-3
clone_size: few
v_call: TRBV6-6
d_call: .
cdr3_nt: TGTGCCAGCAGAGATCGGGATACGCAGTATTTT
cdr3_aa: CASRDRDTQYF

j_call: TRBJ1-1
clone_size: .
v_call: TRBV28
d_call: .
cdr3_nt: TGTGCCAGCAGTTTACTCAGGGGAAACACTGAAGCTTTCTTT
cdr3_aa: CASSLLRGNTEAFF

j_call: TRBJ1-2
clone_size: .
v_call: TRBV20-1
d_call: .
cdr3_nt: TGCAGTGCTAGTGACAGCTATGGCTACACCTTC
cdr3_aa: CSASDSYGYTF

j_call: TRBJ2-3
clone_size: .
v_call: TRBV6-1
d_call: .
cdr3_nt: TGTTTCGGGGACTTCTGGACAGATACGCAGTATTTT
cdr3_aa: CFGDFWTDTQYF

j_call: TRBJ1-3
clone_size: .
v_call: TRBV11-2
d_call: .
cdr3_nt: TGTGCCAGCAGGCGAGGCTCTGGAAACACCATATATTTT
cdr3_aa: CASRRGSGNTIYF

j_call: TRBJ2-1
clone_size: .
v_call: TRBV6-4
d_call: .
cdr3_nt: TGTGCCAGCAGTGACAGGCTAGCGTTGAATGAGCAGTTCTTC
cdr3_aa: CASSDRLALNEQFF

j_call: TRBJ2-5
clone_size: .
v_call: TRBV27
d_call: .
cdr3_nt: TGTGCCAGCAGTCGGACAGTCGGGGAGACCCAGTACTTC
cdr3_aa: CASSRTVGETQYF

j_call: TRBJ1-4
clone_size: .
v_call: TRBV15
d_call: .
cdr3_nt: TGTGCCACCAGCAGAGATCCGGGGAATGGTGAAAAACTGTTTTTT
cdr3_aa: CATSRDPGNGEKLFF

j_call: TRBJ2-2
clone_size: .
v_call: TRBV15
d_call: TRBD2
cdr3_nt: TGTGCCACCAGCAGAGATGGAAGGCTAGCGGGAGTAAGCGACACCGGGGAGCTGTTTTTT
cdr3_aa: CATSRDGRLAGVSDTGELFF

j_call: TRBJ1-5
clone_size: .
v_call: TRBV6-1
d_call: .
cdr3_nt: TGTGCCAGCAGTGAACGGGAGGAGAGTCAGCCCCAGCATTTT
cdr3_aa: CASSEREESQPQHF

j_call: TRBJ1-2
clone_size: .
v_call: TRBV7-9
d_call: .
cdr3_nt: TGTGCCAGCAGCTCGGCCAACAGGGCTGGCTATGGCTACACCTTC
cdr3_aa: CASSSANRAGYGYTF

j_call: TRBJ1-1
clone_size: .
v_call: TRBV20-1
d_call: .
cdr3_nt: TGCAGTGCTAGGGACATGGAAGCTTTCTTT
cdr3_aa: CSARDMEAFF

j_call: TRBJ1-5
clone_size: .
v_call: TRBV28
d_call: .
cdr3_nt: TGTGCCAGCAGACGATCGGACAGACGTATTAGCAATCAGCCCCAGCATTTT
cdr3_aa: CASRRSDRRISNQPQHF

j_call: TRBJ1-5
clone_size: .
v_call: TRBV5-1
d_call: .
cdr3_nt: TGCGCCACCAACAAGAGCAATCAGCCCCAGCATTTT
cdr3_aa: CATNKSNQPQHF

j_call: TRBJ2-7
clone_size: .
v_call: TRBV28
d_call: TRBD1
cdr3_nt: TGTGCCAGCAGGTCCGGGACAGGTGGCGAGCAGTACTTC
cdr3_aa: CASRSGTGGEQYF